The entry below describes one T cell receptor beta chain. This clone's antigen is unknown. Nothing much larger sits one base from this clone, and base qualities are not available. This sample is part of a study of T cell responses to AZD1222 COVID-19 vaccine (dated by TCRdb to about 2021). Broadly, across the study: AZD1222 recipients given second doses at about 4 weeks or at about 12 weeks were pooled, since spike-specific TCR depth and breadth were not found to differ between the two schedules. Trial participants were enrolled by age into 18-55, 56-69 and 70-plus year subgroups, with roughly 160, 29 and 62 TCR-sequenced participants respectively. TCR sequencing was performed for 230 to 250 trial participants, of whom 207 were given two doses of AZD1222 and around 25 were given two doses of MenACWY control vaccine.

The CDR3 regions of human TCRbeta chains were subjected to immunosequencing. The source study handled its data this way. Repertoire TCRs were matched against a reference library of SARS-CoV-2-specific TCRs generated with the MIRA antigen-specificity platform. Breadth was defined as the fraction of unique TCRs that were SARS-CoV-2-associated, and depth was defined as the fraction of total T cells that were SARS-CoV-2-associated. Each spike-specific TCR was assigned to its reactive spike region and to a CD4 or CD8 class using the MIRA data. Log10-transformed breadth and depth values were compared by one-way ANOVA with Sidak's multiple comparisons tests. Sourced from immuneACCESS, this table was stored by TCRdb with only in-frame sequences that have V and J called. A share of the clones is absent; for the studies checked, an unresolved V gene accounts for under half, and the remainder has no known explanation. D and trimming come from the DNA, and the V and J calls and clone size come from that table. This sample holds nearly 110,000 clones; around 92% were observed only once. The ten largest clonotypes hold 6.5% to 8% of the sample.

The time point tag for this specimen amounts to: baseline before first vaccination. Vaccinee samples came from UK trials COV001 and COV002, including a single-blind randomized controlled phase 2/3 trial of AZD1222 (ChAdOx1 nCoV-19) in healthy adults. Trial participant PBMC samples were collected at day 0 and day 28 after the second dose for TCRbeta chain sequencing. V ends up 3 bases short and J 7 bases short, with an unmatched junction base count of 7. The CDR3 contains 14 residues, cysteine and phenylalanine counted. The CDR3 DNA has 42 bases and is translated from base 1. Via the germline V gene, CDR1 is SGDLS and CDR2 YYNGEE. On the study overall, not on this receptor specifically: The 56-69-year group was small, and its depth increase did not reach significance, likely because of low power. Nearly half of unique spike-specific TCRs reportedly recognized epitopes outside regions mutated in the B.1.351 and B.1.1.7 variants. CD4 TCRs associated with the vaccine covered the entire spike protein, and the dominant responses were in regions 160-218 and 743-854. After two AZD1222 doses, spike-specific TCR breadth and depth were significantly higher than at day 0 and than in MenACWY recipients. Because no samples from the day 14 peak response were available, repertoires could be characterized only after the peak T cell response. Participants were mostly white British, with more females than males. The authors suggested clonal diversity may have been underestimated. Conclusions about previously exposed vaccinees are limited, since just six AZD1222 recipients were seropositive for SARS-CoV-2 at baseline.

The input for sequencing was peripheral blood, taken on day 0 of AZD1222 vaccination. This sequence was found in an adult in good health. This chain joins TRBV9 to TRBJ1-5, with TRBD1 matching 7 junction bases. CDR3 region: CASSADRAGQPQHF. The DNA sequence is TGTGCCAGCAGCGCAGACAGGGCGGGGCAGCCCCAGCATTTT.